What follows are 2 T cell receptor beta chains derived from one specimen sequenced in a study of T cell repertoires in cytomegalovirus infection. From the reads, TCRdb called clonotypes with MiXCR, one entry per CDR3 protein. The table lists about 920,000 distinct CDR3 sequences, approximately 33% of them singletons. These receptors have no known antigen. The sequenced sample was cultured CD8+ T cells from PBMCs, obtained from culture after CMV antigen stimulation. These receptors originate from a human donor in good health (CMV status not recorded). Some clones in this sample may be carry-over from other donors' samples.

The chain joins TRBV7-8 to TRBJ1-1; 9 bases map to TRBD1. This CDR3 is 17 amino acids long. V shed 2 bases and J 6 bases; nucleotides not matched to a gene: 13. The germline V gene encodes CDR1 SGHVS and CDR2 FQNEAQ. The CDR3 coding sequence is TGTGCCAGCAGCTTAAACAGGGGGCAGAGGGGAACACCTGAAGCTTTCTTT. It codes for CASSLNRGQRGTPEAFF.

This chain links TRBV19 with TRBJ2-2; TRBD1 or TRBD2 may be the D gene (6 bases each). Deletions cut 5 bases from V and 0 bases from J, with 22 bases between. CDR3 length: 19 residues. Germline CDR1 and CDR2: LNHDA and SQIVND (reference sequence). CDR3 nucleotide sequence: TGTGCCAGTAGTTCCCCATCTTCGGGGGCCCTTCCGAACACCGGGGAGCTGTTTTTT. It yields the protein CASSSPSSGALPNTGELFF.